This TCR beta chain was documented in a study of regulatory T cells in long-lasting Graves disease. This clonotype showed up just a few times. Sample time point: newly diagnosed GD, antithyroid drugs for less than 3 months. PBMC RNA served as the TCR library source. The CDR3 has 15 residues. Germline loops: CDR1 MDHEN, CDR2 SYDVKM. With V trimmed by 10 bases and J by 6 bases, 15 bases remained unmatched. Building the TCR beta libraries relied on iRepertoire HTBI primers, and CDR3 regions underwent Arm-PCR. MiXCR, run by TCRdb on the multiplex PCR reads, gives a single entry per CDR3 protein. The repertoire consists of approximately 350,000 distinct CDR3 sequences, with about 17% occurring once and the leading ten covering around 20%. These data also formed part of another study, on T cells in Graves' hyperthyroidism and ophthalmopathy.

J is TRBJ2-4 and V is TRBV28; 7 bases are shared with TRBD2. The receptor was derived from a woman aged 18-29 years with Graves disease. Material: peripheral blood mononuclear cells (PBMCs), obtained at new diagnosis, from a patient treated with antithyroid drugs. CDR3 sequence reads: CATQESGKGRNIQYF. The CDR3 DNA reads TGTGCCACCCAGGAGAGCGGGAAGGGAAGAAACATTCAGTACTTC.